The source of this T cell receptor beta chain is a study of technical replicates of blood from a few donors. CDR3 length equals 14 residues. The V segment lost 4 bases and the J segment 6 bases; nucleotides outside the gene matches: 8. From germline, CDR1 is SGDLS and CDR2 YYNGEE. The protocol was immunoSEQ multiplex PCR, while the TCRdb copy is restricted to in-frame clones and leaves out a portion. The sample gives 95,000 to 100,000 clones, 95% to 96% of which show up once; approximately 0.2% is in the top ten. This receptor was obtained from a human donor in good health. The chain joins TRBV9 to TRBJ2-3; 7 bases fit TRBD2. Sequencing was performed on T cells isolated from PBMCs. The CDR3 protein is CASSPGWGGDTQYF. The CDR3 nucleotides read TGTGCCAGCAGCCCCGGGTGGGGGGGGGATACGCAGTATTTT. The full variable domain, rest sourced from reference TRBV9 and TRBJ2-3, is DSGVTQTPKHLITATGQRVTLRCSPRSGDLSVYWYQQSLDQGLQFLIQYYNGEERAKGNILERFSAQQFPDLHSELNLSSLELGDSALYFCASSPGWGGDTQYFGPGTRLTVL.